These 23 T cell receptor beta chains originate from one sample sequenced in a study of blood T cell repertoires in COVID-19. Sequencing was performed with immunoSEQ multiplex PCR; in TCRdb, only in-frame clones are kept and a portion is missing. The sample records about 46,000 clones, 88% being singletons. Sequences were obtained from peripheral blood. The receptors were gathered from a man aged 50-60 years with active COVID-19.

The V gene is TRBV7-2, the J gene TRBJ2-7, with TRBD1 matching over 7 bases. Looked up from germline, CDR1 is SGHTA and CDR2 is FQGNSA. The CDR3 is made up of 14 amino acids. V lost 5 bases to trimming and J lost 0 bases; unmatched junction nucleotides: 4. The CDR3: CASSPYRGSYEQYF. The DNA of the CDR3 is TGTGCCAGCAGCCCGTACAGGGGCTCCTACGAGCAGTACTTC.

The chain recombines TRBV11-2 with TRBJ2-5, with 9 bases fitting TRBD2. V trimming: 8 bases; J trimming: 5 bases; junction bases outside the gene matches: 6. CDR1 and CDR2 (germline): SGHAT, FQNNGV. The CDR3 loop spans 13 amino acids. The CDR3, as DNA: TGTGCCAGCGCCAGCGGGGGGCGGGAGACCCAGTACTTC. It is translated as CASASGGRETQYF.

The chain uses TRBV6-5 and TRBJ1-2; D might be TRBD1 (5 bases). Per the germline V gene, CDR1 is MNHEY and CDR2 is SVGAGI. Trimming stripped 6 bases from V and 4 bases from J, with 12 bases between. This CDR3 has 13 residues. In nucleotides, the CDR3 is TGTGCCAGCAGCTTAGACAGAACCTATGGCTACACCTTC. Protein product: CASSLDRTYGYTF.

The chain has TRBV24-1 and TRBJ2-2; D possibly corresponds to TRBD1 (6 bases). CDR3 length: 14 amino acids. The germline CDR1 and CDR2 sequences are KGHDR and SFDVKD. Deletions cut 1 base from V and 6 bases from J, with 8 bases between. The CDR3 DNA sequence: TGTGCCACCAGTGATTTAGGGGGACCCGGGGAGCTGTTTTTT. Translation gives CATSDLGGPGELFF.

This clone has only a few counts. The rearrangement uses TRBV5-4 and TRBJ2-7; 7 bases map to TRBD2. CDR1 SGHNT and CDR2 YYREEE come from the germline V gene (reference sequence). The CDR3 has 15 residues. The V segment lost 2 bases and the J segment 5 bases; nucleotides outside the gene matches: 10. CDR3 sequence (DNA): TGTGCCAGCAGCTTAGATGGGAGAGGGAGGGACGAGCAGTACTTC. It is translated as CASSLDGRGRDEQYF.

The chain is built from TRBV5-1 and TRBJ1-4; D call uncertain. Trimming cost V 0 bases and J 8 bases, with 14 bases left between them. Germline V gene lookup returns CDR1 SGHRS and CDR2 YFSETQ. The CDR3 runs to 15 residues. CDR3 amino acids: CASSLGGNEEEKLFF. CDR3 coding DNA: TGCGCCAGCAGCTTGGGAGGGAACGAGGAGGAAAAACTGTTTTTT.

The chain couples TRBV19 to TRBJ1-1, with 7 bases lining up with TRBD1. The CDR3 runs 15 residues. V was pared by 5 bases and J by 1 base, with 7 bases of the junction left unmatched. CDR1 and CDR2 from the germline V gene are LNHDA and SQIVND (reference sequence). In nucleotides, the CDR3 is TGTGCCAGTAGTCTCAGAGGGGGCGAGAACACTGAAGCTTTCTTT. Translating gives CASSLRGGENTEAFF.

The gene calls are TRBV19 and TRBJ1-5; maybe TRBD1 (6 bases). V lost 5 bases, J lost 1 base, and 24 bases lay in between. Per germline, CDR1 LNHDA and CDR2 SQIVND (reference sequence). The CDR3 extends over 19 amino acids. In DNA, the CDR3 is TGTGCCAGTAGTCCAAGGGGGGGCATGTGGGACATGAGCAATCAGCCCCAGCATTTT. It specifies CASSPRGGMWDMSNQPQHF.

The V call is TRBV20-1, the J call TRBJ1-4; no clear D. Deletions cut 3 bases from V and 3 bases from J, with 8 bases between. CDR1 and CDR2 from the germline V gene are DFQATT and SNEGSKA (reference sequence). The CDR3 sequence is 13 residues long. CDR3 bases: TGCAGTGCTAGTGAACAGCCTAATGAAAAACTGTTTTTT. It is translated as CSASEQPNEKLFF.

This clone is a singleton in its sample. The chain combines TRBV19 with TRBJ2-5; weak D call: TRBD2 (6 bases). V was shortened by 3 bases and J by 5 bases, with 13 bases between the two germline ends. The CDR3 is 14 amino acids. Germline lookup yields CDR1 LNHDA and CDR2 SQIVND (reference sequence). Here the CDR3 DNA reads TGTGCCAGTAGTATTACGGGAGTTCGGGAGACCCAGTACTTC. Protein: CASSITGVRETQYF.

This CDR3 reads CASSSFLAGGTDTQYF. The CDR3 DNA sequence: TGCGCCAGCAGCTCCTTCCTAGCGGGGGGCACAGATACGCAGTATTTT. V is TRBV5-1 and J is TRBJ2-3; TRBD2 matches at 10 bases. CDR1 and CDR2 (germline): SGHRS, YFSETQ. The V and J ends lost 3 bases and 1 base, in that order; junction bases with no gene match: 5. The CDR3 is made up of 16 amino acids.

The V gene is TRBV11-3, the J gene TRBJ1-1; TRBD1 aligns across 7 bases. V gave up 0 bases and J gave up 11 bases; unmatched junction bases: 6. Germline V gene lookup returns CDR1 SGHNT and CDR2 YENEEA. The CDR3 is 13 residues long. The CDR3, as DNA: TGTGCCAGCAGCTTAGATCAGGGGGGCCGGGCTTTCTTT. Translating it yields CASSLDQGGRAFF. The entire variable domain, with the rest obtained from reference TRBV11-3 and TRBJ1-1, is as follows: EAGVVQSPRYKIIEKKQPVAFWCNPISGHNTLYWYLQNLGQGPELLIRYENEEAVDDSQLPKDRFSAERLKGVDSTLKIQPAELGDSAVYLCASSLDQGGRAFFGQGTRLTVV.

This clone has only one observation. V is TRBV6-5 and J is TRBJ2-7, with 9 bases matching TRBD1. The CDR3 consists of 13 residues. V shed 7 bases, J shed 5 bases, and the junction held 6 bases outside the gene matches. CDR1 and CDR2 from the germline V gene are MNHEY and SVGAGI. This chain's CDR3 is CASIGTGFDEQYF. DNA of the CDR3: TGTGCCAGCATAGGGACAGGGTTCGACGAGCAGTACTTC.

This chain links TRBV10-2 with TRBJ2-7, with 13 bases fitting TRBD2. Losses at the gene ends were 3 bases for V and 4 bases for J; bases not matched to a gene: 12. This CDR3 is 18 amino acids long. Per germline, CDR1 WSHSY and CDR2 SAAADI. CDR3 amino acids: CASSDDGLAGAPLYEQYF. The CDR3 DNA is TGCGCCAGCAGTGATGACGGACTAGCGGGGGCCCCTTTATACGAGCAGTACTTC.

V is TRBV5-1 and J is TRBJ1-6; D might be TRBD1 (5 bases). V gave up 6 bases and J gave up 2 bases, with 12 bases separating them. This CDR3 contains 15 residues. Germline CDR1 reads SGHRS; CDR2 reads YFSETQ. CDR3: CASTVDSAYNSPLHF. The CDR3 nucleotides read TGCGCCAGCACGGTAGACAGCGCCTATAATTCACCCCTCCACTTT.

The chain links TRBV5-1 to TRBJ2-7; the match to TRBD1 covers 8 bases. With V trimmed by 6 bases and J by 0 bases, 5 bases remained unmatched. Germline V gives CDR1 SGHRS, CDR2 YFSETQ. The CDR3 spans 14 residues. CDR3 DNA sequence: TGCGCCAGCAAACGGACAGGGAACTCCTACGAGCAGTACTTC. It codes for CASKRTGNSYEQYF.

CDR3 sequence reads: CASSDRGPSEQYF. The DNA of the CDR3 is TGTGCCAGCAGCGACAGGGGCCCCAGCGAGCAGTACTTC. V and J are TRBV7-9 and TRBJ2-7; 8 nucleotides agree with TRBD1. The CDR3 covers 13 residues. CDR1 is SEHNR and CDR2 is FQNEAQ in the germline V gene (reference sequence). Germline trimming cut 5 bases from V and 6 bases from J; bases unmatched to any gene: 6.

The chain is built from TRBV18 and TRBJ2-1; 9 bases fit TRBD1. This CDR3 is built from 18 residues. Germline loops: CDR1 KGHSH, CDR2 LQKENI. After removal of 3 bases from V and 4 bases from J, the junction contained 13 bases not matched to a gene. CDR3 nucleotide sequence: TGTGCCAGCTCACCGGGACAGGGACCTTTTAAAACTTACAATGAGCAGTTCTTC. This encodes CASSPGQGPFKTYNEQFF.

The chain employs TRBV4-2 and TRBJ2-5; the match to TRBD2 covers 7 bases. The trim removed 4 bases at V and 2 bases at J, leaving 7 bases unmatched. Germline values: CDR1 LGHNA, CDR2 YNFKEQ. The CDR3 totals 15 residues. The CDR3 reads CASSRSGGGQETQYF. The CDR3 DNA reads as TGTGCCAGCAGCCGGAGTGGGGGGGGACAAGAGACCCAGTACTTC.

The chain uses TRBV3-1 (or the pseudogene TRBV3-2) and TRBJ2-1; D may be TRBD1 (5 bases). There are 14 residues in the CDR3. V lost 4 bases, J lost 6 bases, and 13 bases lay in between. The germline gives CDR1 LGHDT, CDR2 YNNKEL (reference sequence). The CDR3 loop reads CASSPSRQGNEQFF. CDR3 nucleotide sequence: TGTGCCAGCAGCCCCTCCAGGCAGGGCAATGAGCAGTTCTTC.

The chain couples TRBV5-4 to TRBJ1-4, with a possible D match to TRBD1 (5 bases). The germline V gene has CDR1 SGHNT and CDR2 YYREEE (reference sequence). V lost 0 bases to trimming and J lost 4 bases, with 13 bases between them. This CDR3 contains 16 residues. This chain's CDR3 is CASSLEAGQINEKLFF. In nucleotides, the CDR3 is TGTGCCAGCAGCTTGGAGGCGGGGCAGATTAATGAAAAACTGTTTTTT.

V is TRBV15 and J is TRBJ1-2; the match to TRBD1 covers 9 bases. The CDR3 extends over 17 amino acids. V shed 0 bases, J shed 6 bases, and the junction held 11 bases outside the gene matches. The germline gives CDR1 LNHNV, CDR2 YYDKDF (reference sequence). CDR3 in DNA: TGTGCCACCAGCAGAGATCTCAGCGGGACAGGGCGGAATGGCTACACCTTC. It is translated as CATSRDLSGTGRNGYTF.

The chain links TRBV2 to TRBJ2-5; tentative D call: TRBD1 (6 bases). The CDR3 covers 12 residues. V was trimmed by 2 bases and J by 5 bases, leaving 6 bases between them. Germline V gene data show CDR1 as SNHLY and CDR2 as FYNNEI. CDR3 nucleotide sequence: TGTGCCAGCAGTGAAAGGGGGGAGACCCAGTACTTC. Its protein is CASSERGETQYF.